The sequence of this T cell receptor beta chain was determined in a study of T cell changes during pregnancy in multiple sclerosis. Profiling relied on immunoSEQ multiplex PCR, and the TCRdb table lists in-frame clones only, not all of them. This sample has about 45,000 clones, with under 95% found just once. Specimen: CD4+ T cells from peripheral blood mononuclear cells, collected in the third trimester of pregnancy. The clonotype was recovered from a female donor with multiple sclerosis, enrolled in a pregnancy study.

CDR3: CASSSLTSRETQYF. CDR3 DNA: TGTGCCAGCAGCTCGTTGACTAGTAGGGAGACCCAGTACTTC. The chain joins TRBV5-4 to TRBJ2-5; maybe TRBD2 (6 bases). This CDR3 comprises 14 residues. With 3 bases removed from V and 5 bases from J, the gap between germline ends came to 14 bases. Germline V gene sequence: CDR1 SGHNT, CDR2 YYREEE (reference sequence).